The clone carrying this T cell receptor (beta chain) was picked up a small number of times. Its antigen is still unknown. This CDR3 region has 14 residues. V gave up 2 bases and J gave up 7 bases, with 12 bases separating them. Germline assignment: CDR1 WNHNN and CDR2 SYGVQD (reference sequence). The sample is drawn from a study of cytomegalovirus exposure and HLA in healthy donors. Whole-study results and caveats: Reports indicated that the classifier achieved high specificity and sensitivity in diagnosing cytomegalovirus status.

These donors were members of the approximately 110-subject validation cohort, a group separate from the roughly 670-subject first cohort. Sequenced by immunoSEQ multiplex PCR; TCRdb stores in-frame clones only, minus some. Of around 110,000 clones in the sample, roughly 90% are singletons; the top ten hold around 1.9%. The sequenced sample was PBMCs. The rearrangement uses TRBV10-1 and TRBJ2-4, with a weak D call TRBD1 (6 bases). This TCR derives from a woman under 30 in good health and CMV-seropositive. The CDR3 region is CASSEGGPSNIQYF. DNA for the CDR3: TGCGCCAGCAGTGAGGGGGGCCCTAGCAACATTCAGTACTTC.